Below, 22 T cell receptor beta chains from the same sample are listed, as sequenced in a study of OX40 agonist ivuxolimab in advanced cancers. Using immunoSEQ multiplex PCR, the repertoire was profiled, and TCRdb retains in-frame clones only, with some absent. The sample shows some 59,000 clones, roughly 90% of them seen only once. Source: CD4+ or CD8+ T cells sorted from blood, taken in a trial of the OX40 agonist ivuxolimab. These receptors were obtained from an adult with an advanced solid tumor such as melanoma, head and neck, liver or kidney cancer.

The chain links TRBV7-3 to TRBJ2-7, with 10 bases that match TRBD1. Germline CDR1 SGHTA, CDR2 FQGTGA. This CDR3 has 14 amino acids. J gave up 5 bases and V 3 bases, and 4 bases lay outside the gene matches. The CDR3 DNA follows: TGTGCCAGCAGCTTGGGACAGGGGAACGACGAGCAGTACTTC. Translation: CASSLGQGNDEQYF.

CDR3 protein: CASSGGPINEKLFF. CDR3 coding DNA: TGTGCCAGCAGCGGGGGTCCGATAAATGAAAAACTGTTTTTT. The chain has TRBV5-6 and TRBJ1-4; D is possibly TRBD1 (5 bases). The CDR3 extends over 14 amino acids. The V end was cut by 4 bases, the J end by 5 bases, with 12 bases between. CDR1 and CDR2 from the germline V gene are SGHDT and YYEEEE.

The CDR3 DNA reads TGTGCCAGCAGTGAATCCCCTCAGCGGCCCTACAATGAGCAGTTCTTC. Protein: CASSESPQRPYNEQFF. This rearrangement joins TRBV25-1 to TRBJ2-1; tentative D call: TRBD2 (5 bases). Germline CDR1 MGHDK, CDR2 SYGVNS. The CDR3 spans 16 residues. V shed 1 base and J shed 2 bases, with 12 bases lying between them.

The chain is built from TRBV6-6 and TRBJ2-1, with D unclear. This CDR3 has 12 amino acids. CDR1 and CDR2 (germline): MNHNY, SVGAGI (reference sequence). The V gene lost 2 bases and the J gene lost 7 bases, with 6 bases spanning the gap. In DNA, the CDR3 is TGTGCCAGCAGTTACCCTGCAAATGAGCAGTTCTTC. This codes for CASSYPANEQFF.

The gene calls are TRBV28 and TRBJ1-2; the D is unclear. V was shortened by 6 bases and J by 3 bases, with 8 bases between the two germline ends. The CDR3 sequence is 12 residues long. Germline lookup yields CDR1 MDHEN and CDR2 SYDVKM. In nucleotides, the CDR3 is TGTGCCAGCAGCGCAGTTGACTATGGCTACACCTTC. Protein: CASSAVDYGYTF.

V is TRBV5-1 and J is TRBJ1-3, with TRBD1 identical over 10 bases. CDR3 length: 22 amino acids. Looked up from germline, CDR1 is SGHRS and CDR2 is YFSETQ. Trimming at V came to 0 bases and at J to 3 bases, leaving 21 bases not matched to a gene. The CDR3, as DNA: TGCGCCAGCAGCTTGGATGGAAATAGTCGGGACAGGGGCATGTTTTATGGAAACACCATATATTTT. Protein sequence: CASSLDGNSRDRGMFYGNTIYF.

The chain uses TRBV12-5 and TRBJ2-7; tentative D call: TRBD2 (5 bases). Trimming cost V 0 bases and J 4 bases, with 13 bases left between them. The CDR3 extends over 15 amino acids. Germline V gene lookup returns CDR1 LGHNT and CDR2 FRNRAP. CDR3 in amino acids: CASGLVLGAMYEQYF. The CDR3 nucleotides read TGTGCTAGTGGTTTGGTCTTGGGAGCCATGTACGAGCAGTACTTC.

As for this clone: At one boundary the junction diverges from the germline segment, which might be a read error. The CDR3, as DNA: TGTGCTAGCAGCTTATATCGGGCCGATGGGGCTTTCTTT. Translated, it gives CASSLYRADGAFF. The chain recombines TRBV7-7 with TRBJ1-1; D remains unclear. The CDR3 length is 13 residues. Germline V lookup: CDR1 SSHAT, CDR2 FNYEAQ (reference sequence).

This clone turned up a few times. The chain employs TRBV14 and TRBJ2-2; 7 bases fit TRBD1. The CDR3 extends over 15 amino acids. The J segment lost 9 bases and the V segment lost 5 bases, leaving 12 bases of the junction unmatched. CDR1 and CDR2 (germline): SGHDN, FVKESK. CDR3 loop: CASSVIQGVPRELFF. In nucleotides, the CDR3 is TGTGCCAGCAGCGTCATTCAGGGGGTGCCGAGGGAGCTGTTTTTT.

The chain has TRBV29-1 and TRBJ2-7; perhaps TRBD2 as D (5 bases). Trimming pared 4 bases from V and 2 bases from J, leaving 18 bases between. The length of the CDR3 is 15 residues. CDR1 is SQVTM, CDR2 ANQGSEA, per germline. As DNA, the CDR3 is TGCAGCGTTGCCCCCGGCAGGACGGGAACCTACGAGCAGTACTTC. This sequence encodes CSVAPGRTGTYEQYF.

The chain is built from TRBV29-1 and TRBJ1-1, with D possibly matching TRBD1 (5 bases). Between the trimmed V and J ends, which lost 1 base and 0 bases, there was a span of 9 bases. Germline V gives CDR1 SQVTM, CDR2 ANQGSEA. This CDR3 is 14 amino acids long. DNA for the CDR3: TGCAGCGTTGAAGGTCCAGGGATGAACACTGAAGCTTTCTTT. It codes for CSVEGPGMNTEAFF.

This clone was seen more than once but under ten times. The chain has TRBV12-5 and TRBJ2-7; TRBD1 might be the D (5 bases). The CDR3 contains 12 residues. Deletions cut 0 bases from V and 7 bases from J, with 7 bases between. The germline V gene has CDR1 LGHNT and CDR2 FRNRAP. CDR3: CASGLVRGEQYF. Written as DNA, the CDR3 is TGTGCTAGTGGTTTGGTAAGGGGAGAGCAGTACTTC.

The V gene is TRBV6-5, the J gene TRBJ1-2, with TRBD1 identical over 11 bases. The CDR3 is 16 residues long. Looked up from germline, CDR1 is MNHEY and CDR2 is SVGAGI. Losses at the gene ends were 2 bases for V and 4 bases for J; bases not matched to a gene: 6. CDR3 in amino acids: CASSYQRTGGGYGYTF. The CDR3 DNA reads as TGTGCCAGCAGTTACCAAAGGACAGGGGGCGGCTATGGCTACACCTTC.

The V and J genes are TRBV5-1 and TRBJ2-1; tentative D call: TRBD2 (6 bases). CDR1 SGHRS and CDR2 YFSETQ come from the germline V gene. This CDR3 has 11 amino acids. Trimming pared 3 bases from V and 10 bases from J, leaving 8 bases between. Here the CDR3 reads CASSWEAEQFF. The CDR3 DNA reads TGCGCCAGCAGCTGGGAGGCAGAGCAGTTCTTC.

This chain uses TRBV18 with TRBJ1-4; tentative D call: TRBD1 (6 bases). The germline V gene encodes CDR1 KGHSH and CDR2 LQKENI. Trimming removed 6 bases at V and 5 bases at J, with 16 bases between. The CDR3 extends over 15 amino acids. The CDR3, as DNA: TGTGCCAGCTCTCACGGGAAAGGGGGAAATGAAAAACTGTTTTTT. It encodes CASSHGKGGNEKLFF.

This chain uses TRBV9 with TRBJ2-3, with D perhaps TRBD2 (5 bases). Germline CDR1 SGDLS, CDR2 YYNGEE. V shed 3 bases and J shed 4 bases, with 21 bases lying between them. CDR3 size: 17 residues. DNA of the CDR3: TGTGCCAGCAGCGCCTCGGTGTCTACTGCGGGCGCAGATACGCAGTATTTT. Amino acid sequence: CASSASVSTAGADTQYF.

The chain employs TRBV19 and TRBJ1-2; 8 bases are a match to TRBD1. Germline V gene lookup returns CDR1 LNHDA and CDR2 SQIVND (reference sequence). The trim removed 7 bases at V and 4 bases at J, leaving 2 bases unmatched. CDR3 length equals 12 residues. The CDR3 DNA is TGTGCCAGTAATACAGGGGGCTATGGCTACACCTTC. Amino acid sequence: CASNTGGYGYTF.

CDR3: CASSIRGQGARAFF. The CDR3 nucleotides read TGTGCCAGTAGTATACGGGGACAGGGGGCTCGGGCTTTCTTT. V and J are TRBV19 and TRBJ1-1, with 12 bases that match TRBD1. Germline assignment: CDR1 LNHDA and CDR2 SQIVND (reference sequence). This CDR3 has 14 residues. The V segment lost 2 bases and the J segment 11 bases; nucleotides outside the gene matches: 6.

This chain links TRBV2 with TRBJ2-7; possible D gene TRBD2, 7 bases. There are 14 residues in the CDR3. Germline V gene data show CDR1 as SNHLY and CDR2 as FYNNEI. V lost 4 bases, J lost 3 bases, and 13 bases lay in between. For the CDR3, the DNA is TGTGCCAGCAGTGTGAGGGGGGACTACTACGAGCAGTACTTC. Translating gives CASSVRGDYYEQYF.

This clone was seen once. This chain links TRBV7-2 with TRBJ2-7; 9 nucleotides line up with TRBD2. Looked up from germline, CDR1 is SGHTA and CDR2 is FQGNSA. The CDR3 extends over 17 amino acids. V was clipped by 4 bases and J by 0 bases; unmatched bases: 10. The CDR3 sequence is CASSWGGLAGTSYEQYF. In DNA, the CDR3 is TGTGCCAGCAGCTGGGGTGGGCTAGCGGGGACCTCCTACGAGCAGTACTTC.

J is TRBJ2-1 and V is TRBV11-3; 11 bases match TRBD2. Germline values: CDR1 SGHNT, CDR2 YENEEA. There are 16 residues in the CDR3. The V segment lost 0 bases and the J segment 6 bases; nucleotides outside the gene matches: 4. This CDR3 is CASSLDPLAGGNEQFF. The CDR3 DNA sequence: TGTGCCAGCAGCTTAGATCCTCTAGCGGGAGGCAATGAGCAGTTCTTC.

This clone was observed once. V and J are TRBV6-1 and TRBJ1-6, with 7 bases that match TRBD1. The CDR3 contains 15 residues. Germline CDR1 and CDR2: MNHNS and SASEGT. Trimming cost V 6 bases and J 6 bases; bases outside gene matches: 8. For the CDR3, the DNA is TGTGCCAGCAGGCCCCCGGGACAGCTTAATTCACCCCTCCACTTT. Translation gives CASRPPGQLNSPLHF.